These 6 T cell receptor beta chains originate from one sample sequenced in a study of TIL therapy for anti-PD-1-resistant metastatic lung cancer. This was the immunoSEQ v3 assay. The data were produced by immunoSEQ multiplex PCR, yet TCRdb's version contains in-frame clones alone and is incomplete. The sample yields more than 90,000 clones, about three fifths seen once. Sample time point: pre-treatment sample, taken before nivolumab and TIL therapy. The tumor samples were excised metastases, mostly pleural nodules or supraclavicular lymph nodes. Specimen: tumor tissue, collected at baseline. These receptors all come from a person between 30 and 79 years old with non-small cell lung cancer.

This chain links TRBV30 with TRBJ1-2, with 9 bases that match TRBD1. CDR3 length: 13 residues. Germline values: CDR1 GTSNPN, CDR2 SVGIG (reference sequence). Trimming cost V 3 bases and J 6 bases; bases outside gene matches: 5. The CDR3 coding sequence is TGTGCCTGGAGGGGACAGGGTGGAGATGGCTACACCTTC. Protein: CAWRGQGGDGYTF. The whole variable domain, filled in from reference TRBV30 and TRBJ1-2, reads SQTIHQWPATLVQPVGSPLSLECTVEGTSNPNLYWYRQAAGRGLQLLFYSVGIGQISSEVPQNLSASRPQDRQFILSSKKLLLSDSGFYLCAWRGQGGDGYTFGSGTRLTVV.

The rearrangement links TRBV4-2 to TRBJ1-5; D is uncertain. V was cut by 4 bases and J by 10 bases, with 14 bases left in between. The CDR3 totals 13 residues. The germline CDR1 and CDR2 sequences are LGHNA and YNFKEQ. The CDR3 spells CASSPSPDSPQHF. CDR3 nucleotide sequence: TGTGCCAGCAGCCCCTCCCCTGATTCACCCCAGCATTTT.

The chain links TRBV7-2 to TRBJ2-6, with a weak D call TRBD2 (6 bases). Trimming removed 4 bases at V and 0 bases at J, with 16 bases between. The CDR3 covers 18 residues. Germline V gene data show CDR1 as SGHTA and CDR2 as FQGNSA. CDR3 region: CASSSPAGLSSGANVLTF. In DNA, the CDR3 is TGTGCCAGCAGCTCCCCGGCGGGGTTAAGCTCTGGGGCCAACGTCCTGACTTTC.

V is TRBV4-2 and J is TRBJ2-5, with D possibly matching TRBD1 (6 bases). The CDR3 runs 15 residues. V lost 3 bases and J lost 3, with 14 bases in between. Germline assignment: CDR1 LGHNA and CDR2 YNFKEQ. The CDR3: CASSQAGQGKETQYF. The CDR3 DNA follows: TGTGCCAGCAGCCAGGCAGGGCAGGGGAAAGAGACCCAGTACTTC.

This clone was detected only a few times. This sequence joins TRBV28 and TRBJ1-3; no clear D gene. The V and J ends lost 8 bases and 0 bases respectively, with 8 bases between them. Per germline, CDR1 MDHEN and CDR2 SYDVKM. The CDR3 runs to 13 residues. Written as DNA, the CDR3 is TGTGCCAGCGGCGGGTTCTCTGGAAACACCATATATTTT. It is translated as CASGGFSGNTIYF. Complete variable domain (other parts from reference TRBV28 and TRBJ1-3): DVKVTQSSRYLVKRTGEKVFLECVQDMDHENMFWYRQDPGLGLRLIYFSYDVKMKEKGDIPEGYSVSREKKERFSLILESASTNQTSMYLCASGGFSGNTIYFGEGSWLTVV.

The rearrangement uses TRBV7-6 and TRBJ2-5; D possibly uses TRBD1 or TRBD2 (6 bases each). CDR1 is SGHVS, CDR2 FNYEAQ, per germline. This CDR3 spans 14 amino acids. V was clipped by 3 bases and J by 4 bases, with 12 bases between them. This chain's CDR3 is CASSLGGGRETQYF. The CDR3 DNA follows: TGTGCCAGCAGCTTGGGGGGCGGCAGAGAGACCCAGTACTTC.